A single sample is the source of the 27 T cell receptor beta chains below, sequenced in a study of Graves' ophthalmopathy and Graves' hyperthyroidism. Transcripts of RNA were the source for amplifying TCR beta CDR3 regions. The library came from an HTBI-primed first-round RT-PCR and a second-round multiplex PCR. One entry per CDR3 protein results from TCRdb running MiXCR on the multiplex PCR reads. The repertoire holds hundreds of thousands of distinct CDR3 sequences, with roughly 21% as singletons. Source material: peripheral blood. The source of these receptors is a woman in her late teens or twenties with stable Graves' hyperthyroidism.

The chain couples TRBV6-1 to TRBJ2-7; 14 bases map to TRBD2. In germline, CDR1 is MNHNS, CDR2 SASEGT. The J segment lost 3 bases and the V segment lost 7 bases, leaving 8 bases of the junction unmatched. This CDR3 is built from 16 residues. The DNA of the CDR3 is TGTGCCAGCAACTTGCAGGGACTAGCGGGGGACTACGAGCAGTACTTC. This sequence encodes CASNLQGLAGDYEQYF.

This clonotype was found many times. The genes are TRBV4-2 and TRBJ2-7; 9 bases are a match to TRBD2. The CDR3 is 15 amino acids. Germline V gives CDR1 LGHNA, CDR2 YNFKEQ. Losses at the gene ends were 1 base for V and 7 bases for J; bases not matched to a gene: 8. CDR3 amino acids: CASSQVLAGRSEQYF. The CDR3 nucleotides read TGTGCCAGCAGCCAAGTCCTAGCGGGGAGGAGTGAGCAGTACTTC.

This clonotype was seen repeatedly, ten times or more. The chain's CDR3 is CASSLVVFEDTEAFF. The CDR3 nucleotides are TGCGCCAGCAGCTTGGTTGTTTTTGAGGACACTGAAGCTTTCTTT. The chain is built from TRBV5-1 and TRBJ1-1; D not certain. The length of the CDR3 is 15 residues. Germline V gene data show CDR1 as SGHRS and CDR2 as YFSETQ. Trimming took off 0 bases at V and 3 bases at J, with 12 bases between the two ends.

V usage is TRBV5-1 and J usage is TRBJ2-7; maybe TRBD1 (6 bases). The CDR3 spans 15 residues. Between the trimmed V and J ends, which lost 4 bases and 5 bases, there was a span of 19 bases. From germline, CDR1 is SGHRS and CDR2 YFSETQ. This chain's CDR3 is CASSITTGFGHEQYF. The CDR3 region has the DNA TGCGCCAGCAGCATAACCACAGGGTTTGGACACGAGCAGTACTTC.

This clonotype was found many times. The rearrangement uses TRBV12-3 or TRBV12-4 and TRBJ2-7; 8 bases agree with TRBD1. V trimming: 1 base; J trimming: 4 bases; junction bases outside the gene matches: 6. The CDR3 covers 15 residues. The CDR3 bases are TGTGCCAGCAGTTTAGAGCAGGGGGCGAGATACGAGCAGTACTTC. It encodes CASSLEQGARYEQYF.

In its sample, this clonotype was seen many times. This CDR3 reads CASSWDPGSYEQYF. The CDR3 nucleotides are TGCGCCAGCAGTTGGGACCCAGGATCCTACGAGCAGTACTTC. The chain is built from TRBV4-1 and TRBJ2-7; D possibly matches TRBD1 or TRBD2 (5 bases each). CDR1 MGHRA and CDR2 YSYEKL come from the germline V gene. This CDR3 is 14 amino acids long. V was cut by 6 bases and J by 1 base, with 13 bases left in between.

This clonotype occurred many times. This rearrangement joins TRBV15 to TRBJ1-5; no clear D gene. Germline loops: CDR1 LNHNV, CDR2 YYDKDF (reference sequence). The CDR3 has 15 residues. Trimming took 0 bases from V and 7 from J, leaving 13 bases between them. The CDR3 DNA reads as TGTGCCACCAGCAGAGATACGACACAGAGCCAGCCCCAGCATTTT. This encodes CATSRDTTQSQPQHF.

This clonotype was observed at least ten times. The CDR3 bases are TGCAGTGCTAGTTCGCCCGAAATCGCTGGCCCTAACTACGAGCAGTACTTC. It encodes CSASSPEIAGPNYEQYF. The chain employs TRBV20-1 and TRBJ2-7; D is unresolved. The CDR3 runs 17 residues. The germline V gene encodes CDR1 DFQATT and CDR2 SNEGSKA (reference sequence). V was clipped by 3 bases and J by 3 bases, with 24 bases between them.

This clonotype has a count of ten or more. The chain links TRBV12-3 or TRBV12-4 to TRBJ2-5, with 8 bases identical to TRBD2. J gave up 4 bases and V 5 bases, and 9 bases lay outside the gene matches. CDR3 length equals 15 residues. The CDR3 DNA follows: TGTGCCAGCAGTGAAGCGTCGGGGGGGGGAGAGACCCAGTACTTC. Translated: CASSEASGGGETQYF.

This clonotype was recorded many times. The V gene is TRBV24-1, the J gene TRBJ2-5, with 8 bases identical to TRBD2. With V trimmed by 2 bases and J by 2 bases, 3 bases remained unmatched. Germline V gene lookup returns CDR1 KGHDR and CDR2 SFDVKD. CDR3 size: 15 residues. The CDR3 here is CATSDYAGGQETQYF. The CDR3 DNA sequence: TGTGCCACCAGTGATTACGCGGGAGGACAAGAGACCCAGTACTTC.

This clonotype was seen many times. V usage is TRBV6-2 or TRBV6-3 and J usage is TRBJ2-6; D gene ambiguous. Per the germline V gene, CDR1 is MNHEY and CDR2 is SVGEGT. The CDR3 has 13 amino acids. Trimming took 6 bases from V and 2 from J, leaving 5 bases between them. The CDR3 bases are TGTGCCAGCAGAGACCCTGGGGCCAACGTCCTGACTTTC. Protein: CASRDPGANVLTF.

The chain is built from TRBV18 and TRBJ2-3, with no clear D. The CDR3 length is 15 residues. CDR1 and CDR2 from the germline V gene are KGHSH and LQKENI. The germline V and J ends were trimmed by 1 base and 3 bases, with 11 bases remaining between them. The CDR3 protein is CASSPQAGRTDTQYF. In DNA form, the CDR3 reads TGTGCCAGCTCACCACAAGCAGGTCGAACAGATACGCAGTATTTT.

In its sample, this clonotype was seen many times. The rearrangement uses TRBV6-5 and TRBJ1-3, with D perhaps TRBD1 (6 bases). This CDR3 comprises 13 residues. Germline V gene lookup returns CDR1 MNHEY and CDR2 SVGAGI. V was pared by 6 bases and J by 2 bases, with 8 bases between. CDR3 bases: TGTGCCAGCAGGACAGGTGCTGGAAACACCATATATTTT. Translation: CASRTGAGNTIYF.

The CDR3 DNA reads as TGTGCCAGCAGTGGACAGGGGTCGTATGGCTACACCTTC. Translated, it gives CASSGQGSYGYTF. The genes are TRBV12-3 or TRBV12-4 and TRBJ1-2; the match to TRBD1 covers 9 bases. V gave up 5 bases and J gave up 5 bases; unmatched junction bases: 3. The CDR3 is 13 amino acids.

This clonotype has at least ten counts. The rearrangement links TRBV4-1 to TRBJ1-2; D perhaps matches TRBD1 (6 bases). CDR1 MGHRA and CDR2 YSYEKL come from the germline V gene. The V end lost 4 bases, the J end lost 5 bases, and 14 bases lay between the germline ends. The CDR3 runs to 14 residues. The chain's CDR3 is CASSRPGQRYGYTF. CDR3 nucleotide sequence: TGCGCCAGCAGCCGCCCAGGACAGAGGTATGGCTACACCTTC.

This clonotype has ten or more counts. The chain has TRBV6-1 and TRBJ1-3, with D hard to call. Germline V lookup: CDR1 MNHNS, CDR2 SASEGT. The CDR3 has 13 residues. V was pared by 6 bases and J by 0 bases, with 6 bases between. The CDR3 nucleotides are TGTGCCAGCAGGTCGCCCTCTGGAAACACCATATATTTT. Its protein product is CASRSPSGNTIYF.

The chain couples TRBV6-1 to TRBJ1-2; TRBD1 aligns across 7 bases. Germline CDR1 MNHNS, CDR2 SASEGT. Germline trimming cut 6 bases from V and 8 bases from J; bases unmatched to any gene: 9. The CDR3 runs 13 residues. The CDR3 sequence: CASRTGQARGYTF. Written as DNA, the CDR3 is TGTGCCAGCAGGACTGGACAGGCACGGGGCTACACCTTC.

The V call is TRBV6-1, the J call TRBJ1-5; 9 positions match TRBD1. V shed 7 bases and J 4 bases; nucleotides not matched to a gene: 5. From germline, CDR1 is MNHNS and CDR2 SASEGT. The CDR3 loop spans 14 amino acids. CDR3 DNA: TGTGCCAGCACCTCACAGGGGGCGAATCAGCCCCAGCATTTT. Protein product: CASTSQGANQPQHF.

This clonotype has at least ten counts. In DNA form, the CDR3 reads TGCAGTTCACAGGGGGGAGAGCGGGGCCAGCCCCAGCATTTT. Translation gives CSSQGGERGQPQHF. This chain uses TRBV20-1 with TRBJ1-5, with 8 nucleotides matching TRBD1. This CDR3 is built from 14 residues. The germline V gene encodes CDR1 DFQATT and CDR2 SNEGSKA (reference sequence). J gave up 7 bases and V 8 bases, and 13 bases lay outside the gene matches.

This clonotype was detected many times. This sequence joins TRBV7-9 and TRBJ2-5; D is unclear. The V end was cut by 2 bases, the J end by 5 bases, with 6 bases between. The CDR3 loop spans 12 amino acids. Germline loops: CDR1 SEHNR, CDR2 FQNEAQ (reference sequence). The CDR3 region is CASSLSSETQYF. The DNA for the CDR3 is TGTGCCAGCAGCTTATCGAGTGAGACCCAGTACTTC.

This clonotype was detected many times. V and J are TRBV6-2 or TRBV6-3 and TRBJ2-5, with 12 nucleotides matching TRBD2. With 5 bases clipped from V and 4 bases from J, the junction kept 2 bases outside the gene matches. Germline assignment: CDR1 MNHEY and CDR2 SVGEGT. The CDR3 length is 14 residues. The CDR3 is CASSPSGGGETQYF. As DNA, the CDR3 is TGTGCCAGCAGTCCTAGCGGGGGGGGAGAGACCCAGTACTTC.

Ten or more counts support this clonotype. Likely a read error: the CDR3 ends without its conserved phenylalanine or tryptophan. The chain is built from TRBV12-3 or TRBV12-4 and TRBJ1-1; perhaps TRBD1 as D (6 bases). The CDR3 length is 15 residues. Trimming took off 5 bases at V and 2 bases at J, with 15 bases between the two ends. CDR3 nucleotide sequence: TGTGCCAGCAGTCCAACAGGGAAGGCCAACACTGAAGCTTTCTTG. This sequence encodes CASSPTGKANTEAFL.

V is TRBV28 and J is TRBJ2-7; TRBD1 aligns across 8 bases. Germline V gives CDR1 MDHEN, CDR2 SYDVKM. CDR3 length equals 13 residues. V lost 6 bases, J lost 4 bases, and 5 bases stayed unmatched. The CDR3 DNA is TGTGCCAGCAGACCACAGGGGGTATACGAGCAGTACTTC. As protein: CASRPQGVYEQYF.

The J gene is TRBJ2-7, the V gene TRBV12-3 or TRBV12-4; D is tentatively TRBD1 or TRBD2 (5 bases each). CDR3 length: 12 residues. V lost 6 bases to trimming and J lost 2 bases, with 8 bases between them. This CDR3 reads CASRGPTYEQYF. CDR3 in DNA: TGTGCCAGCAGGGGACCAACCTACGAGCAGTACTTC.

This clonotype was counted ten times or more. The V call is TRBV6-1, the J call TRBJ2-7, with 9 bases identical to TRBD2. The CDR3 runs 15 residues. V trimming: 2 bases; J trimming: 5 bases; junction bases outside the gene matches: 7. Germline CDR1 is MNHNS and CDR2 is SASEGT. CDR3 in DNA: TGTGCCAGCAGTGAAAAGTGGGCTAGCGGGAACGAGCAGTACTTC. Translating gives CASSEKWASGNEQYF.

The rearrangement uses TRBV12-3 or TRBV12-4 and TRBJ2-7; 12 positions match TRBD2. This CDR3 comprises 15 residues. Germline trimming cut 7 bases from V and 4 bases from J; bases unmatched to any gene: 8. CDR3 in DNA: TGTGCCAGCACCCGACTAGCGGGAGATGAGTACGAGCAGTACTTC. This encodes CASTRLAGDEYEQYF.

This clonotype appeared many times. The V call is TRBV12-3 or TRBV12-4, the J call TRBJ2-7, with TRBD1 identical over 7 bases. The junction had 5 bases not matched to a gene; V was cut back by 3 bases and J by 3 bases. The CDR3 consists of 14 residues. In nucleotides, the CDR3 is TGTGCCAGCAGTTTGGGACAGACCTACTACGAGCAGTACTTC. Translating gives CASSLGQTYYEQYF.